Listed below are T cell receptor beta chains from one sample, sequenced in a study of blood T cell repertoires in COVID-19. Profiled with immunoSEQ multiplex PCR; TCRdb holds only in-frame clones, not every one. The data contain under 400,000 clones, roughly nine tenths of them singletons. The sample taken for sequencing was peripheral blood. Receptors were obtained from a woman aged 55 to 70 with COVID-19, enrolled during active disease. Each CDR3 is given with its conserved first and last residue. The D gene is left open where the match is weak. Size tells how often a clone was seen (once, few, many) or the class of an expanded clone, and some rows leave it out.

TRBV2	14	few	TRBJ1-4	NA	CASSEDRASEKLFF	TGTGCCAGCAGTGAAGACAGGGCAAGTGAAAAACTGTTTTTT
TRBV2	14	NA	TRBJ1-1	TRBD1	CASSRGQMNTEAFF	TGTGCCAGCAGTCGGGGACAGATGAACACTGAAGCTTTCTTT
TRBV5-4	15	NA	TRBJ2-1	NA	CASTHSTDKYNEQFF	TGTGCCAGCACCCATTCGACAGACAAATACAATGAGCAGTTCTTC
TRBV7-3	14	NA	TRBJ2-3	NA	CASSSSRSTDTQYF	TGTGCCAGCAGCTCTAGCAGAAGCACAGATACGCAGTATTTT
TRBV2	15	NA	TRBJ2-1	TRBD1	CASSNQGVSYNEQFF	TGTGCCAGCAGTAACCAGGGGGTTTCCTACAATGAGCAGTTCTTC
TRBV29-1	13	NA	TRBJ1-1	NA	CSARTGSNTEAFF	TGCAGCGCTCGAACAGGATCGAACACTGAAGCTTTCTTT
TRBV5-1	15	NA	TRBJ2-1	NA	CASSLDRGAGNEQFF	TGCGCCAGCAGCTTGGATCGGGGGGCCGGCAATGAGCAGTTCTTC
TRBV5-1	14	NA	TRBJ2-1	TRBD1	CASSPGTGYNEQFF	TGCGCCAGCAGTCCCGGGACAGGGTACAATGAGCAGTTCTTC
TRBV5-1	14	once	TRBJ1-1	NA	CASSATSGNTEAFF	TGCGCCAGCAGCGCGACCTCAGGGAACACTGAAGCTTTCTTT
TRBV30	16	once	TRBJ1-5	NA	CAWSLTRGTLGQPQHF	TGTGCCTGGAGCCTGACGAGAGGGACTTTGGGCCAGCCCCAGCATTTT
TRBV7-6	17	NA	TRBJ1-1	NA	CASSLEAGRGLNTEAFF	TGTGCCAGCAGCTTAGAGGCAGGGCGGGGATTGAACACTGAAGCTTTCTTT
TRBV5-6	14	NA	TRBJ1-2	TRBD1	CASNRQGYNYGYTF	TGTGCCAGCAATCGACAGGGGTATAACTATGGCTACACCTTC
TRBV5-5	16	NA	TRBJ2-2	NA	CASSSFESANTGELFF	TGTGCCAGCAGCTCATTTGAGTCCGCGAACACCGGGGAGCTGTTTTTT
TRBV2	13	NA	TRBJ1-2	NA	CASSVQTIYGYTF	TGTGCCAGCAGTGTGCAGACTATCTATGGCTACACCTTC
TRBV9	14	once	TRBJ2-5	TRBD1	CASSDRGDLETQYF	TGTGCCAGCAGCGACAGGGGTGATTTGGAGACCCAGTACTTC
TRBV4-1	15	NA	TRBJ1-1	NA	CASSETRWGGTEAFF	TGCGCCAGCAGCGAAACAAGATGGGGGGGGACTGAAGCTTTCTTT
TRBV19	16	NA	TRBJ1-5	TRBD1	CASCGGQGKGNQPQHF	TGTGCCAGTTGTGGGGGACAGGGCAAAGGCAATCAGCCCCAGCATTTT
TRBV6-5	15	NA	TRBJ2-1	TRBD1	CASSYTGGPYNEQFF	TGTGCCAGCAGTTACACAGGGGGGCCCTACAATGAGCAGTTCTTC
TRBV7-9	13	NA	TRBJ1-4	NA	CASMGGLNEKLFF	TGTGCCAGCATGGGGGGGTTGAATGAAAAACTGTTTTTT
TRBV7-3	15	NA	TRBJ1-1	NA	CASSLTTGRNTEAFF	TGTGCCAGCAGCTTAACAACAGGACGGAACACTGAAGCTTTCTTT
TRBV29-1	11	once	TRBJ1-2	TRBD1	CSVQGAEGYTF	TGCAGCGTACAGGGGGCCGAGGGCTACACCTTC
TRBV5-1	13	few	TRBJ1-3	TRBD1	CASSLQGGNTIYF	TGCGCCAGCAGCTTACAGGGGGGAAACACCATATATTTT
TRBV2	15	NA	TRBJ2-3	NA	CASSEGGPVVDTQYF	TGTGCCAGCAGTGAGGGGGGACCGGTGGTGGATACGCAGTATTTT
TRBV25-1	12	once	TRBJ1-1	NA	CASSRGLIEAFF	TGTGCCAGCAGCAGAGGGCTAATTGAAGCTTTCTTT
TRBV14	15	NA	TRBJ1-2	TRBD1	CASSRQLTGSDGYTF	TGTGCCAGCAGCCGCCAGCTGACAGGGAGCGATGGCTACACCTTC
TRBV19	14	NA	TRBJ1-1	NA	CASSIDRSLTEAFF	TGTGCCAGTAGTATCGACAGGTCGTTGACTGAAGCTTTCTTT
TRBV10-3	15	once	TRBJ1-6	TRBD1	CAISESGGSNSPLHF	TGTGCCATCAGTGAGTCAGGGGGCAGTAATTCACCCCTCCACTTT
TRBV6-5	13	NA	TRBJ2-3	NA	CASSYRATDTQYF	TGTGCCAGCAGTTACCGAGCGACAGATACGCAGTATTTT
TRBV11-2	13	few	TRBJ2-7	NA	CASSAGGVSKQYF	TGTGCCAGCAGCGCCGGAGGGGTCTCAAAGCAGTACTTC
TRBV30	16	NA	TRBJ1-2	TRBD1	CACEGLDRGLGYGYTF	TGTGCCTGCGAAGGTCTGGACAGGGGCCTGGGCTATGGCTACACCTTC
TRBV7-2	14	NA	TRBJ1-2	TRBD1	CASSLEGADYGYTF	TGTGCCAGCAGCTTAGAGGGGGCCGACTATGGCTACACCTTC
TRBV9	15	NA	TRBJ2-2	NA	CASSADYSNTGELFF	TGTGCCAGCAGCGCCGACTACTCGAACACCGGGGAGCTGTTTTTT
TRBV19	16	NA	TRBJ2-3	NA	CASSWFPGVITDTQYF	TGTGCCAGTAGTTGGTTCCCGGGGGTTATCACAGATACGCAGTATTTT
TRBV11-2	14	NA	TRBJ1-2	TRBD1	CASSSTRTGNGYTF	TGTGCCAGCAGCTCAACCCGGACAGGGAATGGCTACACCTTC
TRBV6-6	15	NA	TRBJ1-5	TRBD1	CASSPGQGMGQPQHF	TGTGCCAGCAGCCCGGGACAGGGGATGGGGCAGCCCCAGCATTTT
TRBV19	14	NA	TRBJ1-1	NA	CASSIVGGNTEAFF	TGTGCCAGTAGTATTGTAGGGGGTAACACTGAAGCTTTCTTT